This entry lists 25 T cell receptor beta chains sequenced from one sample in a study of blood T cell repertoires in COVID-19. Using immunoSEQ multiplex PCR, the repertoire was profiled, and TCRdb retains in-frame clones only, with some absent. The table shows around 37,000 clones, with around 85% occurring only once. The source material was peripheral blood. These receptors came from a man over 45 with active COVID-19.

The gene calls are TRBV10-2 and TRBJ1-1; TRBD1 might be the D (5 bases). V was cut by 4 bases and J by 4 bases, with 19 bases left in between. The CDR3 loop spans 16 amino acids. Germline CDR1 reads WSHSY; CDR2 reads SAAADI. CDR3 in amino acids: CASSGLDSRPATEAFF. In DNA, the CDR3 is TGCGCCAGCAGTGGACTCGACAGCCGCCCGGCCACTGAAGCTTTCTTT.

This chain connects TRBV4-1 to TRBJ2-5, with TRBD1 identical over 7 bases. In germline, CDR1 is MGHRA, CDR2 YSYEKL. Unmatched junction bases numbered 7, after V lost 0 bases and J lost 6 bases. The CDR3 sequence is 15 residues long. The DNA of the CDR3 is TGCGCCAGCAGCCAAGATCCGGGACAGTCAAAGACCCAGTACTTC. Its translation is CASSQDPGQSKTQYF.

DNA of the CDR3: TGTGCCAGCAGTTACTCGCAGGGGGCTAATGAAGCTTTCTTT. Translated, it gives CASSYSQGANEAFF. This chain joins TRBV6-5 and TRBJ1-1; 8 bases match TRBD1. The CDR3 loop spans 14 amino acids. Unmatched junction bases numbered 4, after V lost 0 bases and J lost 7 bases. Germline assignment: CDR1 MNHEY and CDR2 SVGAGI.

The genes are TRBV19 and TRBJ2-7, with TRBD2 matching 7 bases. J gave up 2 bases and V 3 bases, and 7 bases lay outside the gene matches. The CDR3 is made up of 15 amino acids. The germline CDR1 and CDR2 sequences are LNHDA and SQIVND (reference sequence). The DNA of the CDR3 is TGTGCCAGTAGTATGGGGCGGGGGAAGGCCTACGAGCAGTACTTC. Residues: CASSMGRGKAYEQYF.

The J gene is TRBJ1-5, the V gene TRBV7-2, with 8 positions matching TRBD1. CDR1 SGHTA and CDR2 FQGNSA come from the germline V gene. Trimming cost V 3 bases and J 5 bases; bases outside gene matches: 6. The CDR3 extends over 15 amino acids. The chain's CDR3 is CASSFAGGLDQPQHF. The CDR3 region has the DNA TGTGCCAGCAGCTTTGCAGGGGGCCTTGATCAGCCCCAGCATTTT.

This chain connects TRBV3-1 (or the pseudogene TRBV3-2) to TRBJ1-2; no clear D. This CDR3 has 13 residues. Germline loops: CDR1 LGHDT, CDR2 YNNKEL (reference sequence). The V end was cut by 1 base, the J end by 8 bases, with 11 bases between. In nucleotides, the CDR3 is TGTGCCAGCAGCCAAGGTACATCTAGGGGCTACACCTTC. Encoded protein: CASSQGTSRGYTF.

The rearrangement uses TRBV4-1 and TRBJ2-3, with 8 bases identical to TRBD2. CDR3 length equals 15 residues. CDR1 is MGHRA, CDR2 YSYEKL, per germline. Unmatched junction bases numbered 14, after V lost 1 base and J lost 14 bases. CDR3 loop: CASSQVVGGLGDPYF. The CDR3 DNA follows: TGCGCCAGCAGCCAAGTTGTAGGGGGACTAGGAGATCCGTATTTT.

The chain couples TRBV3-1 (or the pseudogene TRBV3-2) to TRBJ2-5, with TRBD2 identical over 10 bases. The CDR3 totals 16 residues. CDR1 and CDR2 (germline): LGHDT, YNNKEL (reference sequence). Trimming cost V 1 base and J 5 bases; bases outside gene matches: 7. CDR3 nucleotide sequence: TGTGCCAGCAGCCAAGTCGGGACTAGCGCAACGGAGACCCAGTACTTC. Residues: CASSQVGTSATETQYF.

The V call is TRBV5-1, the J call TRBJ1-2; no reliable D call. Trimming removed 0 bases from V and 5 bases from J, with 8 bases in between. Germline CDR1 SGHRS, CDR2 YFSETQ. The length of the CDR3 is 13 residues. The CDR3 region has the DNA TGCGCCAGCAGCTTGGGGGAGCATTATGGCTACACCTTC. Residues: CASSLGEHYGYTF.

The chain recombines TRBV5-5 with TRBJ2-7, with D hard to call. This CDR3 is 11 amino acids long. Germline V gene sequence: CDR1 SGHKS, CDR2 YYEKEE (reference sequence). V dropped 0 bases and J dropped 6 bases, with 4 bases sitting between them. DNA for the CDR3: TGTGCCAGCAGCTTGGCTAGCGAGCAGTACTTC. The encoded protein is CASSLASEQYF.

The rearrangement links TRBV2 to TRBJ2-3, with 7 bases identical to TRBD2. After removal of 6 bases from V and 4 bases from J, the junction contained 10 bases not matched to a gene. Germline assignment: CDR1 SNHLY and CDR2 FYNNEI. The CDR3 is made up of 15 amino acids. CDR3 residues: CASSQEIGGADTQYF. The CDR3, as DNA: TGTGCCAGCAGCCAAGAGATTGGGGGGGCAGATACGCAGTATTTT.

This chain links TRBV11-2 with TRBJ1-1; D might be TRBD1 (6 bases). Germline V gene data show CDR1 as SGHAT and CDR2 as FQNNGV. CDR3 length: 13 amino acids. Trimming took 6 bases from V and 5 from J, leaving 13 bases between them. CDR3 nucleotide sequence: TGTGCCAGCAGGCTTGGGACACTAACTGAAGCTTTCTTT. Protein product: CASRLGTLTEAFF.

The chain recombines TRBV10-3 with TRBJ1-6, with a possible D match to TRBD1 (5 bases). This CDR3 has 15 residues. Germline-derived CDR1 and CDR2 are ENHRY and SYGVKD. The V end lost 11 bases, the J end lost 8 bases, and 22 bases lay between the germline ends. The CDR3 bases are TGTGCCGCCGGGGGTCTCGACCTGATTGATTCACCCCTCCACTTT. Translated: CAAGGLDLIDSPLHF.

This clone was counted between two and nine times. The J gene is TRBJ1-1, the V gene TRBV5-1; 9 bases line up with TRBD1. The trim removed 4 bases at V and 0 bases at J, leaving 7 bases unmatched. The CDR3 is made up of 16 amino acids. Germline loops: CDR1 SGHRS, CDR2 YFSETQ. CDR3 bases: TGCGCCAGCAGCCCGGGACAGGGAATCATGAACACTGAAGCTTTCTTT. Translating it yields CASSPGQGIMNTEAFF.

This clone was detected a few times. The J gene is TRBJ1-2, the V gene TRBV2; 7 nucleotides agree with TRBD1. Per the germline V gene, CDR1 is SNHLY and CDR2 is FYNNEI. Unmatched junction bases numbered 2, after V lost 0 bases and J lost 1 base. The CDR3 totals 15 residues. CDR3 loop: CASSEAGGFNYGYTF. CDR3 DNA: TGTGCCAGCAGTGAAGCAGGGGGCTTTAACTATGGCTACACCTTC.

The V call is TRBV15, the J call TRBJ1-5; TRBD1 aligns across 10 bases. Germline trimming cut 4 bases from V and 7 bases from J; bases unmatched to any gene: 7. Germline CDR1 LNHNV, CDR2 YYDKDF (reference sequence). This CDR3 has 15 amino acids. The CDR3 sequence: CATSIRDRGGQPQHF. CDR3 DNA sequence: TGTGCCACCAGCATAAGGGACAGGGGAGGACAGCCCCAGCATTTT.

V is TRBV24-1 and J is TRBJ2-3, with 10 bases aligning to TRBD1. The CDR3 has 17 residues. The V gene's germline CDR1 is KGHDR and CDR2 SFDVKD. V dropped 3 bases and J dropped 6; count of bases not matched to a gene: 11. Written as DNA, the CDR3 is TGTGCCACCAGTGATCCGGGGGGGGACAGGGGATATGATACGCAGTATTTT. Translating gives CATSDPGGDRGYDTQYF.

The chain has TRBV3-1 (or the pseudogene TRBV3-2) and TRBJ2-2; D unclear. Trimming pared 0 bases from V and 4 bases from J, leaving 6 bases between. This CDR3 is 14 amino acids long. CDR1 is LGHDT, CDR2 YNNKEL, per germline (reference sequence). The CDR3 reads CASSQDTGTGELFF. The CDR3 nucleotides are TGTGCCAGCAGCCAAGATACGGGCACCGGGGAGCTGTTTTTT.

This chain connects TRBV5-1 to TRBJ2-7; D is unclear. Trimming stripped 0 bases from V and 1 base from J, with 11 bases between. The CDR3 contains 15 residues. Germline CDR1 and CDR2: SGHRS and YFSETQ. The CDR3: CASSLAVSISYEQYF. The CDR3, as DNA: TGCGCCAGCAGCTTGGCCGTCAGTATTTCCTACGAGCAGTACTTC.

This chain links TRBV3-1 (or the pseudogene TRBV3-2) with TRBJ2-1, with 7 bases matching TRBD1. The V segment lost 0 bases and the J segment 5 bases; nucleotides outside the gene matches: 10. There are 17 residues in the CDR3. Germline CDR1 is LGHDT and CDR2 is YNNKEL (reference sequence). The DNA for the CDR3 is TGTGCCAGCAGCCAAGATCTGGGGACAGCGGCAAACAATGAGCAGTTCTTC. Translating gives CASSQDLGTAANNEQFF.

The chain recombines TRBV7-9 with TRBJ2-1; TRBD1 might be the D (5 bases). CDR3 length: 17 amino acids. CDR1 is SEHNR and CDR2 is FQNEAQ in the germline V gene (reference sequence). V was clipped by 3 bases and J by 1 base, with 16 bases between them. CDR3 coding DNA: TGTGCCAGCAGCTTTAAAGTGGGGCATGCGTCCTACAATGAGCAGTTCTTC. Protein sequence: CASSFKVGHASYNEQFF.

The chain couples TRBV5-1 to TRBJ2-7, with D tentatively TRBD1 (5 bases). The germline V gene encodes CDR1 SGHRS and CDR2 YFSETQ. V lost 3 bases, J lost 1 base, and 11 bases lay in between. The CDR3 extends over 14 amino acids. The CDR3 nucleotides are TGCGCCAGCAGCTCAGGACAATTATCCTACGAGCAGTACTTC. Its protein is CASSSGQLSYEQYF.

CDR3 bases: TGTGCCAGCAGGGGGGGGTCCTCCTATAATTCACCCCTCCACTTT. The encoded protein is CASRGGSSYNSPLHF. The chain employs TRBV2 and TRBJ1-6, with D possibly being TRBD1 (5 bases). With 6 bases removed from V and 0 bases from J, the gap between germline ends came to 9 bases. Germline V gene sequence: CDR1 SNHLY, CDR2 FYNNEI. The CDR3 extends over 15 amino acids.

The chain has TRBV7-9 and TRBJ2-1, with 8 positions matching TRBD1. This CDR3 is built from 13 residues. V was pared by 4 bases and J by 7 bases, with 3 bases of the junction left unmatched. The V gene's germline CDR1 is SEHNR and CDR2 FQNEAQ (reference sequence). CDR3 region: CASSSQGENEQFF. In DNA form, the CDR3 reads TGTGCCAGCAGCTCACAGGGGGAAAATGAGCAGTTCTTC. Variable domain in full (rest from reference TRBV7-9 and TRBJ2-1): DTGVSQNPRHKITKRGQNVTFRCDPISEHNRLYWYRQTLGQGPEFLTYFQNEAQLEKSRLLSDRFSAERPKGSFSTLEIQRTEQGDSAMYLCASSSQGENEQFFGPGTRLTVL.

This clone was detected once. This chain uses TRBV9 with TRBJ1-3; TRBD1 agrees at 10 bases. Germline loops: CDR1 SGDLS, CDR2 YYNGEE. The ends lost 3 bases at V and 2 bases at J; junction bases unmatched: 2. The CDR3 is 15 residues long. The CDR3 DNA follows: TGTGCCAGCAGCGGAGGGACAGGGGCTGGAAACACCATATATTTT. Its protein is CASSGGTGAGNTIYF.